This is a list of T cell receptor beta chains from one sample in a study of PD-L1 blockade in urothelial cancer. Produced via immunoSEQ multiplex PCR; TCRdb's table is partial and in-frame only. The data show 70,000 to 75,000 clones, around four fifths seen once. The material was PBMCs, obtained around atezolizumab (anti-PD-L1) treatment. The receptors were gathered from a man in his 70s with urothelial cancer. The CDR3 runs from the conserved cysteine through the conserved F or W. D genes are given only for firm matches. A row's size may be missing; if present it is once, few, many or a size class.

d_call	v_call	j_call	clone_size	cdr3_nt	cdr3_aa
-	TRBV30	TRBJ1-3	-	TGTGCCTGGAGGGAGATAGGAAACACCATATATTTT	CAWREIGNTIYF
-	TRBV6-5	TRBJ2-7	-	TGTGCCAGCAGTTACCAGCCAAGGGGAACCTACGAGCAGTACTTC	CASSYQPRGTYEQYF
-	TRBV5-1	TRBJ1-2	-	TGCGCCAGCAGCTTGGCCCCGGCACGGGAGTACACCTTC	CASSLAPAREYTF
-	TRBV20-1	TRBJ1-1	-	TGCAGTGGTGAGGGGGAGACTGAAGCTTTCTTT	CSGEGETEAFF
TRBD2	TRBV18	TRBJ2-1	-	TGTGCCAGCTCACCTACGGACTGGGAGGGAAATGAGCAGTTCTTC	CASSPTDWEGNEQFF
-	TRBV28	TRBJ1-3	-	TGTGCCAGCAGTTTACCAGGGTCGGGAAACACCATATATTTT	CASSLPGSGNTIYF
-	TRBV21-1	TRBJ2-2	once	TGTGCCAGCAGCAAAGTTTGGCTGCGGGACACCGGGGAGCTGTTTTTT	CASSKVWLRDTGELFF
TRBD1	TRBV28	TRBJ2-3	-	TGTGCCAGCGTGGTCGGGGACAGACCCACAGATACGCAGTATTTT	CASVVGDRPTDTQYF
TRBD1	TRBV30	TRBJ1-5	few	TGTGCCTGGACCGGAGGACAGGGTGGCCAGCCCCAGCATTTT	CAWTGGQGGQPQHF
-	TRBV11-2	TRBJ1-1	-	TGTGCCAGCAGCTTAAATGGTCGGGGGGAAATTTTTTTCTTT	CASSLNGRGEIFFF
-	TRBV7-8	TRBJ2-7	-	TGTGCCAGCAGCCACGAGGCGGGCAGGGGCTACGAGCAGTACTTC	CASSHEAGRGYEQYF
-	TRBV28	TRBJ2-7	-	TGTGCCAGCCAATCCTACGAGCAGTACTTC	CASQSYEQYF
-	TRBV28	TRBJ1-2	-	TGTGCCAGCGGAGGCTTCGGCTACACCTTC	CASGGFGYTF
-	TRBV5-4	TRBJ2-2	-	TGTGCCAGCAGCATTACGAACACCGGGGAGCTGTTTTTT	CASSITNTGELFF
TRBD1	TRBV29-1	TRBJ1-2	-	TGCAGCGGCACCTCGGGACAGGGGGCGGGAGGCTACACCTTC	CSGTSGQGAGGYTF
TRBD2	TRBV5-6	TRBJ2-1	-	TGTGCCAGCAGCTTCGGGACTAGCGGACCTCAGGAGTTCTTC	CASSFGTSGPQEFF
-	TRBV7-2	TRBJ2-2	-	TGTGCCAGCAGCGTAACACTATACACCGGGGAGCTGTTTTTT	CASSVTLYTGELFF
TRBD1	TRBV6-5	TRBJ1-5	once	TGTGCCAGCAGATTGCAGGGGGGAAGCAATCAGCCCCAGCATTTT	CASRLQGGSNQPQHF
TRBD1	TRBV27	TRBJ2-3	few	TGTGCCAGCAGTTTCCGCGGCCCGGACAGGCCCACAGATACGCAGTATTTT	CASSFRGPDRPTDTQYF
-	TRBV7-3	TRBJ2-3	once	TGTGCCAGCAGCTTAACTGGCAGCACAGATACGCAGTATTTT	CASSLTGSTDTQYF
-	TRBV6-5	TRBJ1-5	-	TGTGCCAGCAGTTACGGCAGGGTGGGGAATCAGCCCCAGCATTTT	CASSYGRVGNQPQHF
-	TRBV18	TRBJ2-1	-	TGTGCCAGCTCACCGGTTAGACAGAACAATGAGCAGTTCTTC	CASSPVRQNNEQFF
-	TRBV19	TRBJ2-7	few	TGTGCCAGTAGTATATCCGGGACTCAGTTGGACGAGCAGTACTTC	CASSISGTQLDEQYF
-	TRBV28	TRBJ2-1	-	TGTGCCAGCAGTTATACAAACAATGAGCAGTTCTTC	CASSYTNNEQFF
TRBD2	TRBV19	TRBJ2-1	-	TGTGCCAGTAGTATAAGGAAGACTAGCACGAGTGAGCAGTTCTTC	CASSIRKTSTSEQFF
-	TRBV30	TRBJ1-2	-	TGTGCCTGGAGTGTACTACGCTTCGTTGGCTACACCTTC	CAWSVLRFVGYTF
TRBD1	TRBV4-1	TRBJ2-2	once	TGCGCCAGCAGCCACCCCGGGACAGGGGTCACCGGGGAGCTGTTTTTT	CASSHPGTGVTGELFF
-	TRBV5-1	TRBJ2-1	once	TGCGCCAGCAGGTTCGCGGCGGATGAGCAGTTCTTC	CASRFAADEQFF
-	TRBV28	TRBJ1-1	-	TGTGCCAGCAGTCCCCCCGCCAGGGATGATGAAGCTTTCTTT	CASSPPARDDEAFF